This T cell receptor (beta chain) was sequenced during a study of post-analysis software for immune sequencing data. At the level of the study: Relapsing-remitting, secondary progressive and progressive-relapsing multiple sclerosis courses were included. Study observations and caveats: Comparison of patients with controls showed about 5 TRBV segments more frequent in patients, TRBV5-6, TRBV5-1 and TRBV20-1 among them. Controls showed significantly higher normalized Chao1 diversity than did multiple sclerosis patients. Under the F measure, samples that were prepared in one batch clustered strongly together.

The germline V gene has CDR1 SGHRS and CDR2 YFSETQ. This CDR3 region has 16 residues. V was cut by 1 base and J by 0 bases, with 12 bases left in between. Built from TCR beta cDNA, the libraries had unique molecular identifiers in them. TCRdb processed the PCR reads anew with MiXCR; each CDR3 protein has one entry. The sample consists of 650,000 to 850,000 distinct CDR3 sequences, 53% of them appearing once. Concerning this clonotype: Its antigen is not known.

The chain couples TRBV5-1 to TRBJ2-3, with D tentatively TRBD1 (5 bases). The TCR was taken from a girl aged 5-17 years with multiple sclerosis. Sequencing was done on a sample of blood. CDR3 DNA sequence: TGCGCCAGCAGCTTGTTGCAGGGCCCTAGCACAGATACGCAGTATTTT. It translates to CASSLLQGPSTDTQYF.